This T cell receptor beta chain derives from a study of Ad26.COV2.S vaccination and SARS-CoV-2 variants. Sequencing was performed with immunoSEQ multiplex PCR; in TCRdb, only in-frame clones are kept and a portion is missing. The data contain around 270,000 clones, roughly 87% of them singletons. Treatment in this sample: some 20 received Ad26.COV2.S at low or high dose, single or two shots; 5 received placebo; per-sample allocation not given. Sample collection was performed on day 63 after the first vaccine or placebo injection. This clone was detected only once. The source is a person aged 18 to 59 who received the Ad26.COV2.S COVID-19 vaccine or a placebo. Specimen: peripheral blood, collected in a trial of Ad26.COV2.S vaccine versus placebo.

CDR3: CASSPRTGMSNQPQHF. In DNA form, the CDR3 reads TGTGCCAGTAGTCCGCGGACAGGGATGAGCAATCAGCCCCAGCATTTT. The chain recombines TRBV19 with TRBJ1-5, with TRBD1 identical over 8 bases. Trimming removed 5 bases from V and 1 base from J; junction bases left unmatched: 7. This CDR3 comprises 16 residues. Germline V gene lookup returns CDR1 LNHDA and CDR2 SQIVND (reference sequence).